Below, 18 T cell receptor beta chains from the same sample are listed, as sequenced in a study of vaccination effects on CD4 cells after COVID-19. Within the ViraFEST assay, antigen-specific CD4+ T cells underwent expansion with viral peptide pools prior to sequencing. Cells that had been cultured for less than 13 days were the source of isolated CD4+ T cells. Subjects were given two BNT162b2 or mRNA-1273 vaccine doses. No antigen has been assigned to these receptors. The protocol was immunoSEQ multiplex PCR, while the TCRdb copy is restricted to in-frame clones and leaves out a portion. The sample includes roughly 13,000 clones, around 70% of them seen just once. The sample consisted of CD4+ T cells from PBMCs cultured with SARS-CoV-2 spike peptides, taken after COVID-19 vaccination. Every receptor here comes from a human donor who received a COVID-19 vaccine.

The CDR3 nucleotides are TGTGCCAGCAGTGAAGCCCGGATCGGGGAGCTGTTTTTT. Amino acids: CASSEARIGELFF. The gene calls are TRBV2 and TRBJ2-2; D is uncertain. Looked up from germline, CDR1 is SNHLY and CDR2 is FYNNEI. V lost 0 bases and J 7 bases, leaving 6 bases between the germline ends. This CDR3 spans 13 amino acids.

The DNA for the CDR3 is TGTGCCAGCAGCTTACAAAACATAAACACCGGGGAGCTGTTTTTT. It is translated as CASSLQNINTGELFF. V and J are TRBV7-2 and TRBJ2-2, with D hard to call. The CDR3 loop spans 15 amino acids. CDR1 is SGHTA, CDR2 FQGNSA, per germline. Deletions cut 2 bases from V and 2 bases from J, with 9 bases between. Complete variable domain (other parts from reference TRBV7-2 and TRBJ2-2): GAGVSQSPSNKVTEKGKDVELRCDPISGHTALYWYRQSLGQGLEFLIYFQGNSAPDKSGLPSDRFSAERTGGSVSTLTIQRTQQEDSAVYLCASSLQNINTGELFFGEGSRLTVL.

Only one count was recorded for this clone. The rearrangement joins TRBV6-5 to TRBJ1-5, with D tentatively TRBD1 (6 bases). V was shortened by 5 bases and J by 7 bases, with 18 bases between the two germline ends. Germline CDR1 is MNHEY and CDR2 is SVGAGI. The CDR3 consists of 15 residues. This CDR3 is CASSPYRGAGQPQHF. The CDR3 DNA reads as TGTGCCAGCAGTCCCTACCGGGGGGCGGGACAGCCCCAGCATTTT.

V is TRBV30 and J is TRBJ1-2, with D maybe TRBD1 (5 bases). The CDR3 is made up of 17 amino acids. Deletions cut 2 bases from V and 1 base from J, with 20 bases between. Germline V gene sequence: CDR1 GTSNPN, CDR2 SVGIG (reference sequence). The CDR3 reads CAWSPLWDGRLNYGYTF. The CDR3 DNA reads TGTGCCTGGAGTCCCCTTTGGGACGGACGACTTAACTATGGCTACACCTTC.

This chain uses TRBV28 with TRBJ2-7, with D uncertain. Germline loops: CDR1 MDHEN, CDR2 SYDVKM. The CDR3 runs 15 residues. V was pared by 6 bases and J by 2 bases, with 17 bases between. The chain's CDR3 is CASSLRVHFPYEQYF. CDR3 DNA sequence: TGTGCCAGCAGCCTACGGGTCCACTTCCCCTACGAGCAGTACTTC.

By its share, this clone is medium-sized. V and J are TRBV5-8 and TRBJ1-5; TRBD1 is a possible D gene (6 bases). The germline V gene encodes CDR1 SGHTS and CDR2 YDEGEE. The ends were cut back, 0 bases at V and 4 bases at J, with 17 bases in the middle. This CDR3 has 17 residues. The CDR3 loop is CASSLAVGQGGNQPQHF. In DNA form, the CDR3 reads TGTGCCAGCAGCTTGGCGGTGGGACAAGGGGGTAATCAGCCCCAGCATTTT.

The rearrangement uses TRBV4-2 and TRBJ2-7; TRBD1 matches at 7 bases. V trimming: 4 bases; J trimming: 3 bases; junction bases outside the gene matches: 6. CDR1 and CDR2 from the germline V gene are LGHNA and YNFKEQ. This CDR3 is 14 amino acids long. This chain's CDR3 is CASSPEGQNYEQYF. CDR3 coding DNA: TGTGCCAGCAGCCCTGAGGGACAGAACTACGAGCAGTACTTC.

This clone is a singleton in its sample. V is TRBV19 and J is TRBJ2-3; D is unresolved. Germline CDR1 is LNHDA and CDR2 is SQIVND (reference sequence). This CDR3 is 13 amino acids long. V was trimmed by 3 bases and J by 4 bases, leaving 8 bases between them. Here the CDR3 reads CASSIGYADTQYF. The CDR3 DNA follows: TGTGCCAGTAGTATCGGATACGCAGATACGCAGTATTTT.

This clone was detected only a few times. The V gene is TRBV9, the J gene TRBJ2-3; the D is unclear. Germline CDR1 is SGDLS and CDR2 is YYNGEE. Trimming pared 4 bases from V and 2 bases from J, leaving 8 bases between. This CDR3 contains 13 residues. The CDR3 coding sequence is TGTGCCAGCAGCACACGCCCCACAGATACGCAGTATTTT. Translating it yields CASSTRPTDTQYF.

The gene calls are TRBV5-4 and TRBJ1-1; D ambiguous. The ends were cut back, 0 bases at V and 4 bases at J, with 10 bases in the middle. This CDR3 region has 14 residues. Per the germline V gene, CDR1 is SGHNT and CDR2 is YYREEE (reference sequence). The CDR3: CASSLGLGGTEAFF. DNA of the CDR3: TGTGCCAGCAGCTTGGGACTGGGCGGCACTGAAGCTTTCTTT.

This clone rates as medium-sized. This chain joins TRBV6-5 and TRBJ2-2, with 8 bases lining up with TRBD1. CDR1 is MNHEY and CDR2 is SVGAGI in the germline V gene. V shed 7 bases and J 6 bases; nucleotides not matched to a gene: 4. This CDR3 is built from 13 residues. CDR3 in amino acids: CASTDREAGELFF. As DNA, the CDR3 is TGTGCCAGCACGGACAGGGAGGCCGGGGAGCTGTTTTTT.

V usage is TRBV5-1 and J usage is TRBJ1-4; maybe TRBD1 (5 bases). V gave up 3 bases and J gave up 0 bases, with 9 bases separating them. Looked up from germline, CDR1 is SGHRS and CDR2 is YFSETQ. This CDR3 has 15 amino acids. Here the CDR3 DNA reads TGCGCCAGCAGCTGGGACGGTGCAACTAATGAAAAACTGTTTTTT. Its protein is CASSWDGATNEKLFF.

This clone was detected only a few times. The rearrangement links TRBV3-1 (or the pseudogene TRBV3-2) to TRBJ1-2; possible D gene TRBD1, 5 bases. The CDR3 has 13 amino acids. The ends were cut back, 4 bases at V and 7 bases at J, with 13 bases in the middle. Germline CDR1 LGHDT, CDR2 YNNKEL (reference sequence). In DNA form, the CDR3 reads TGTGCCAGCAGCCTCAGGGAGATTGGTGGCTACACCTTC. Encoded protein: CASSLREIGGYTF.

The chain uses TRBV29-1 and TRBJ1-1; TRBD1 aligns across 10 bases. Trimming cost V 8 bases and J 4 bases; bases outside gene matches: 7. Germline V lookup: CDR1 SQVTM, CDR2 ANQGSEA. The CDR3 is made up of 13 amino acids. This CDR3 reads CSIMTGGSTEAFF. CDR3 DNA: TGCAGCATAATGACAGGGGGCTCCACTGAAGCTTTCTTT.

The rearrangement links TRBV30 to TRBJ2-1; D is possibly TRBD1 or TRBD2 (5 bases each). CDR3 length: 15 residues. Between the trimmed V and J ends, which lost 0 bases and 2 bases, there was a span of 11 bases. Germline loops: CDR1 GTSNPN, CDR2 SVGIG (reference sequence). CDR3 in DNA: TGTGCCTGGAGTGTAGGGTCGGGACCCTACAATGAGCAGTTCTTC. Amino acid sequence: CAWSVGSGPYNEQFF.

The chain recombines TRBV5-1 with TRBJ2-1, with TRBD2 matching over 9 bases. J lost 7 bases, V lost 7 bases, and 12 bases had no gene match. The CDR3 totals 15 residues. Germline assignment: CDR1 SGHRS and CDR2 YFSETQ. The CDR3 loop reads CASSRGSGSYNEQFF. The CDR3 coding sequence is TGCGCCAGCTCCCGGGGTAGCGGGAGTTATAATGAGCAGTTCTTC. Full variable domain (rest looked up from reference TRBV5-1 and TRBJ2-1): KAGVTQTPRYLIKTRGQQVTLSCSPISGHRSVSWYQQTPGQGLQFLFEYFSETQRNKGNFPGRFSGRQFSNSRSEMNVSTLELGDSALYLCASSRGSGSYNEQFFGPGTRLTVL.

This rearrangement joins TRBV2 to TRBJ1-2, with D tentatively TRBD1 (6 bases). This CDR3 region has 13 residues. Trimming cost V 8 bases and J 7 bases, with 17 bases left between them. Germline V gene sequence: CDR1 SNHLY, CDR2 FYNNEI. The CDR3 loop is CASLYRALGGYTF. The CDR3 nucleotides read TGTGCCAGCCTCTACAGGGCTCTGGGTGGCTACACCTTC.

The chain is built from TRBV30 and TRBJ1-4; 10 bases agree with TRBD1. The CDR3 covers 16 residues. Losses at the gene ends were 7 bases for V and 8 bases for J; bases not matched to a gene: 16. Looked up from germline, CDR1 is GTSNPN and CDR2 is SVGIG (reference sequence). The CDR3 sequence: CASRESTGGWGEKLFF. For the CDR3, the DNA is TGTGCCTCACGTGAATCGACAGGGGGCTGGGGAGAAAAACTGTTTTTT.